The subject of this entry is one TCR beta chain. This record comes from a study of tumor and adjacent non-tumor tissue in lung cancer. RNA was extracted from bulk tissue without any cell sorting. A modified ARM-PCR protocol with three rounds of nested PCR amplified TCRbeta. TCRdb re-called the multiplex PCR reads through MiXCR, storing one row per CDR3 protein. The sample includes 60,000 to 85,000 distinct CDR3 sequences, 60% to 80% of them seen just once. The CDR3 runs to 15 residues. Germline CDR1 and CDR2: SQVTM and ANQGSEA. Sequencing was performed on lung tumor tissue. The chain joins TRBV29-1 to TRBJ2-1, with 7 bases that match TRBD2. The sequence was collected from a woman aged 45 to 65 with non-small cell lung cancer. DNA for the CDR3: TGCGACGCCGAGGATGGGGTAGCGGGTACCAATGAGCAGTTCTTC. As protein: CDAEDGVAGTNEQFF.